This T cell receptor (beta chain) was captured in a study of spatial heterogeneity in lung cancer. TCRdb recomputed calls from the 5' RACE reads with MiXCR, one row per CDR3 protein. The table lists roughly 120,000 distinct CDR3 sequences, more than 10% of them singletons, with approximately 15% in the top ten. As for time point: blood at routine non-recurrence follow-up after resection. TCRs were sequenced from unsorted whole RNA of tumor, nontumor lung or PBMC. Between the trimmed V and J ends, which lost 8 bases and 0 bases, there was a span of 16 bases. The CDR3 runs 15 residues. This clonotype was detected a few times.

This sequence joins TRBV12-3 or TRBV12-4 and TRBJ1-1; TRBD1 might be the D (6 bases). Material: PBMCs, obtained at follow-up. This TCR came from a male donor with early-stage non-small cell lung cancer. CDR3 in amino acids: CASEAIGGLNTEAFF. As DNA, the CDR3 is TGTGCCAGCGAGGCAATTGGGGGCTTGAACACTGAAGCTTTCTTT.